Presented here are 20 T cell receptor beta chains from one specimen sequenced in a study of blood T cell repertoires in COVID-19. Repertoires were generated with immunoSEQ multiplex PCR, while TCRdb's copy carries only in-frame clones and drops some. This sample has about 200,000 clones, with 84% found just once. Material for sequencing was PBMCs or T cells enriched from blood (not recorded which). All receptors derive from a middle-aged man who had recovered from COVID-19.

This clone was recorded a few times. The chain combines TRBV3-1 (or the pseudogene TRBV3-2) with TRBJ1-3, with D unclear. Germline V CDR1 and CDR2: LGHDT, YNNKEL (reference sequence). This CDR3 has 17 amino acids. The V end was cut by 3 bases, the J end by 0 bases, with 15 bases between. The CDR3 bases are TGTGCCAGCAGCCAGCGGTTCTCCCTAAACTCTGGAAACACCATATATTTT. It is translated as CASSQRFSLNSGNTIYF.

Ten or more counts support this clone. V and J are TRBV9 and TRBJ2-1; 14 bases fit TRBD2. Germline V lookup: CDR1 SGDLS, CDR2 YYNGEE. Trimming took 3 bases from V and 6 from J; bases not matched to a gene: 8. The CDR3 consists of 17 residues. The CDR3 DNA follows: TGTGCCAGCAGCGCATTCATGACTAGCGGGGGGGCCAATGAGCAGTTCTTC. Protein: CASSAFMTSGGANEQFF.

V is TRBV7-9 and J is TRBJ2-2; perhaps TRBD1 as D (5 bases). The CDR3 totals 14 residues. The V end was cut by 3 bases, the J end by 0 bases, with 5 bases between. Per the germline V gene, CDR1 is SEHNR and CDR2 is FQNEAQ (reference sequence). The CDR3 nucleotides are TGTGCCAGCAGCTTGACAGCGAACACCGGGGAGCTGTTTTTT. It codes for CASSLTANTGELFF.

The chain is built from TRBV5-1 and TRBJ2-5, with 7 bases fitting TRBD1. Trimming removed 4 bases from V and 2 bases from J; junction bases left unmatched: 2. Germline CDR1 and CDR2: SGHRS and YFSETQ. The CDR3 covers 13 residues. DNA of the CDR3: TGCGCCAGCAGCCGGACAGGTCAAGAGACCCAGTACTTC. This sequence encodes CASSRTGQETQYF.

The chain employs TRBV18 and TRBJ2-7; 8 positions match TRBD1. The V and J ends lost 2 bases and 2 bases, in that order; junction bases with no gene match: 8. CDR1 is KGHSH and CDR2 is LQKENI in the germline V gene. This CDR3 has 16 amino acids. The CDR3 DNA sequence: TGTGCCAGCTCACCAGTAAGACAGGGGATCGCCTACGAGCAGTACTTC. Its protein product is CASSPVRQGIAYEQYF. Full variable domain (remainder filled in from reference TRBV18 and TRBJ2-7): NAGVMQNPRHLVRRRGQEARLRCSPMKGHSHVYWYRQLPEEGLKFMVYLQKENIIDESGMPKERFSAEFPKEGPSILRIQQVVRGDSAAYFCASSPVRQGIAYEQYFGPGTRLTVT.

V and J are TRBV19 and TRBJ1-3; D not resolved. Germline CDR1 is LNHDA and CDR2 is SQIVND (reference sequence). This CDR3 spans 16 amino acids. Between the trimmed V and J ends, which lost 8 bases and 4 bases, there was a span of 21 bases. The CDR3 is CASLDFFARAGNTIYF. In nucleotides, the CDR3 is TGTGCCAGTTTGGATTTCTTTGCTAGAGCCGGAAACACCATATATTTT.

This chain uses TRBV28 with TRBJ1-5; no firm D call. The CDR3 runs to 16 residues. CDR1 is MDHEN, CDR2 SYDVKM, per germline. V was trimmed by 4 bases and J by 0 bases, leaving 13 bases between them. CDR3 sequence: CASSSKADYSNQPQHF. The CDR3 DNA reads as TGTGCCAGCAGTTCGAAAGCGGACTATAGCAATCAGCCCCAGCATTTT.

In this sample, this clone turned up once. The chain joins TRBV6-6 to TRBJ2-2; 7 nucleotides agree with TRBD2. CDR1 and CDR2 (germline): MNHNY, SVGAGI (reference sequence). V lost 4 bases and J lost 1; bases outside the gene matches: 6. This CDR3 contains 16 residues. CDR3 residues: CASSFLGGENTGELFF. The CDR3 nucleotides are TGTGCCAGCAGTTTCCTGGGGGGGGAGAACACCGGGGAGCTGTTTTTT.

This clone was detected once. The CDR3 DNA is TGTGCCAGCAGTGAAGGGGACAGGGAGAGTATAAATGGCTACACCTTC. Translation gives CASSEGDRESINGYTF. The chain carries TRBV25-1 and TRBJ1-2; 9 positions match TRBD1. Germline V gives CDR1 MGHDK, CDR2 SYGVNS. The length of the CDR3 is 16 residues. Trimming cost V 2 bases and J 6 bases; bases outside gene matches: 10.

This clone was seen at least ten times. This rearrangement joins TRBV5-4 to TRBJ2-2; the match to TRBD1 covers 10 bases. V dropped 0 bases and J dropped 5; count of bases not matched to a gene: 4. Germline V CDR1 and CDR2: SGHNT, YYREEE (reference sequence). This CDR3 comprises 16 residues. The chain's CDR3 is CASSLGGQGSTGELFF. The CDR3 DNA sequence: TGTGCCAGCAGCTTGGGGGGACAGGGGAGTACCGGGGAGCTGTTTTTT.

This rearrangement joins TRBV2 to TRBJ1-2; maybe TRBD1 (5 bases). The CDR3 has 14 residues. Germline-derived CDR1 and CDR2 are SNHLY and FYNNEI. The germline V and J ends were trimmed by 5 bases and 1 base, with 11 bases remaining between them. The CDR3 nucleotides read TGTGCCAGCAGTCTCCAGGGATTTAACTATGGCTACACCTTC. Its protein product is CASSLQGFNYGYTF.

This rearrangement joins TRBV12-3 or TRBV12-4 to TRBJ2-5; TRBD2 agrees at 9 bases. V gave up 8 bases and J gave up 3 bases; unmatched junction bases: 4. The length of the CDR3 is 13 residues. For the CDR3, the DNA is TGTGCCAGCTACCCTAGCGGGGAAGAGACCCAGTACTTC. It codes for CASYPSGEETQYF.

This chain uses TRBV5-4 with TRBJ2-3, with 8 bases lining up with TRBD1. Germline V gene data show CDR1 as SGHNT and CDR2 as YYREEE (reference sequence). The CDR3 consists of 15 residues. V lost 4 bases to trimming and J lost 2 bases; unmatched junction nucleotides: 6. CDR3 protein: CASSADRVATDTQYF. The CDR3 DNA is TGTGCCAGCAGCGCGGACAGGGTTGCCACAGATACGCAGTATTTT.

V and J are TRBV5-6 and TRBJ2-7, with D possibly matching TRBD2 (5 bases). The CDR3 extends over 15 amino acids. V lost 0 bases and J 4 bases, leaving 14 bases between the germline ends. The germline gives CDR1 SGHDT, CDR2 YYEEEE. The CDR3: CASSLGLVKRYEQYF. The CDR3, as DNA: TGTGCCAGCAGCTTGGGACTGGTTAAGCGGTACGAGCAGTACTTC. The entire variable domain, with the rest obtained from reference TRBV5-6 and TRBJ2-7, is as follows: DAGVTQSPTHLIKTRGQQVTLRCSPKSGHDTVSWYQQALGQGPQFIFQYYEEEERQRGNFPDRFSGHQFPNYSSELNVNALLLGDSALYLCASSLGLVKRYEQYFGPGTRLTVT.

The J gene is TRBJ2-1, the V gene TRBV11-2, with TRBD1 matching 9 bases. The CDR3 totals 18 residues. V trimming: 4 bases; J trimming: 7 bases; junction bases outside the gene matches: 17. The germline V gene encodes CDR1 SGHAT and CDR2 FQNNGV. Here the CDR3 DNA reads TGTGCCAGCAGCTCAGAACGCTCCCCGGGACAGGGATCGAATGAGCAGTTCTTC. Translation gives CASSSERSPGQGSNEQFF. Looking up the rest from reference TRBV11-2 and TRBJ2-1 gives the full variable domain: EAGVAQSPRYKIIEKRQSVAFWCNPISGHATLYWYQQILGQGPKLLIQFQNNGVVDDSQLPKDRFSAERLKGVDSTLKIQPAKLEDSAVYLCASSSERSPGQGSNEQFFGPGTRLTVL.

In DNA form, the CDR3 reads TGTGCCAGCAGCCTATCCGGGACAGGGAACTATGGCTACACCTTC. Its translation is CASSLSGTGNYGYTF. The chain recombines TRBV6-5 with TRBJ1-2, with TRBD1 matching 9 bases. After removal of 6 bases from V and 2 bases from J, the junction contained 7 bases not matched to a gene. CDR3 length: 15 amino acids. Germline V gene sequence: CDR1 MNHEY, CDR2 SVGAGI.

The chain recombines TRBV6-5 with TRBJ1-6; D possibly corresponds to TRBD1 (6 bases). V was cut by 6 bases and J by 9 bases, with 18 bases left in between. Germline V gene data show CDR1 as MNHEY and CDR2 as SVGAGI. This CDR3 has 15 amino acids. The CDR3: CASRAKGGSRSPLHF. As DNA, the CDR3 is TGTGCCAGCAGAGCCAAGGGGGGGTCGCGTTCACCCCTCCACTTT.

The rearrangement uses TRBV19 and TRBJ1-5; TRBD1 matches 8 bases. The length of the CDR3 is 16 residues. After removal of 5 bases from V and 1 base from J, the junction contained 7 bases not matched to a gene. Germline CDR1 and CDR2: LNHDA and SQIVND (reference sequence). CDR3 amino acids: CASSLRQGLSNQPQHF. CDR3 bases: TGTGCCAGTAGTCTCCGACAGGGGCTAAGCAATCAGCCCCAGCATTTT. Full variable domain (remainder filled in from reference TRBV19 and TRBJ1-5): DGGITQSPKYLFRKEGQNVTLSCEQNLNHDAMYWYRQDPGQGLRLIYYSQIVNDFQKGDIAEGYSVSREKKESFPLTVTSAQKNPTAFYLCASSLRQGLSNQPQHFGDGTRLSIL.

In its sample, this clone was seen once. The chain couples TRBV5-1 to TRBJ2-2, with D possibly matching TRBD1 (6 bases). The CDR3 consists of 15 residues. Between the trimmed V and J ends, which lost 4 bases and 6 bases, there was a span of 16 bases. CDR1 and CDR2 (germline): SGHRS, YFSETQ. The CDR3 loop is CASSLPAPGAGELFF. CDR3 sequence (DNA): TGCGCCAGCAGCCTCCCCGCGCCAGGGGCCGGGGAGCTGTTTTTT.

This chain uses TRBV5-4 with TRBJ2-1; maybe TRBD1 (6 bases). The V gene's germline CDR1 is SGHNT and CDR2 YYREEE (reference sequence). The CDR3 is 16 residues long. The V end lost 0 bases, the J end lost 1 base, and 11 bases lay between the germline ends. The CDR3 spells CASSLAERGSYNEQFF. Here the CDR3 DNA reads TGTGCCAGCAGCTTGGCCGAGAGGGGGTCCTACAATGAGCAGTTCTTC.